Reported below is one T cell receptor (beta chain). Germline V gene data show CDR1 as SQVTM and CDR2 as ANQGSEA. This CDR3 is 16 amino acids long. The V segment lost 6 bases and the J segment 3 bases; nucleotides outside the gene matches: 12. These data originate in a study of shared T cell receptors in the human thymus. Clones were sequenced by immunoSEQ multiplex PCR, and TCRdb holds only the in-frame ones, with some missing. The sample consists of roughly 560,000 clones, around three quarters of them appearing once. Another study also made use of these data, one on human thymus T cells. That work adds: Usage of V and J genes appeared biased in thymic and blood repertoires. Overlap was high between thymic repertoires from unrelated individuals, as reported in related research.

The TCR originated in a boy under three years old with a congenital heart defect. The J gene is TRBJ1-1, the V gene TRBV29-1, with TRBD1 matching over 11 bases. The sequenced sample was thymocytes. Here the CDR3 reads CSVLLGQGASDTEAFF. The DNA for the CDR3 is TGCAGCGTCTTACTCGGACAGGGGGCTTCGGACACTGAAGCTTTCTTT.